The present entry profiles one T cell receptor (beta chain) with its context. Its antigen is unidentified. Germline V lookup: CDR1 SGDLS, CDR2 YYNGEE. Trimming took 4 bases from V and 6 from J, leaving 20 bases between them. The CDR3 has 16 amino acids. Here immunoSEQ multiplex PCR was the method, and the copy in TCRdb shows in-frame clones only, minus some. This repertoire shows around 36,000 clones, approximately 89% found once; its top ten account for 2.6%. The data are from a study of a mutant IDH1 vaccine in newly diagnosed glioma. This sample's time point: week 5, during vaccination. Topical imiquimod accompanied each vaccine dose, which consisted of 300 ug of mutant IDH1 20-mer peptide.

Sequenced here: PBMCs, sampled from a glioma patient whose treatment included an IDH1 peptide vaccine. The rearrangement uses TRBV9 and TRBJ1-5, with TRBD1 as a possible D gene (6 bases). This TCR was recovered from a man aged 50-59 years with glioma. CDR3: CASSFSGAALGQPQHF. The DNA for the CDR3 is TGTGCCAGCAGCTTCTCAGGGGCGGCATTGGGTCAGCCCCAGCATTTT.